The next 26 T cell receptor beta chains were all read from a single sample in a study of beta chain features in type 1 diabetes. Expressed TCRB transcripts got sequenced, as all isolated RNA was reverse transcribed. The assay was immunoSEQ multiplex PCR, and TCRdb's table has in-frame clones only and misses some. The sample carries roughly 100,000 clones, 25% to 35% recorded once. Study observations and caveats: When Type 1 diabetes patients were examined, their TCRB CDR3s proved moderately but significantly shorter in all four CD4+ subsets.

The antigens of these receptors remain unknown. Sequencing was performed on central memory CD4+ T cells from blood. The origin of the receptors is a woman between 18 and 29 years old with type 1 diabetes.

This clone showed up just once. The chain is built from TRBV5-1 and TRBJ1-4; D gene uncertain. V was trimmed by 0 bases and J by 0 bases, leaving 3 bases between them. Looked up from germline, CDR1 is SGHRS and CDR2 is YFSETQ. The CDR3 has 14 residues. CDR3 sequence reads: CASSLAATNEKLFF. The CDR3 bases are TGCGCCAGCAGCTTGGCTGCAACTAATGAAAAACTGTTTTTT.

The chain carries TRBV9 and TRBJ1-4, with 7 bases lining up with TRBD1. CDR1 and CDR2 (germline): SGDLS, YYNGEE. CDR3 length: 16 amino acids. V dropped 0 bases and J dropped 5; count of bases not matched to a gene: 7. CDR3 amino acids: CASSVAPTGPNEKLFF. The CDR3 coding sequence is TGTGCCAGCAGCGTAGCGCCGACAGGGCCGAATGAAAAACTGTTTTTT.

This clone has just a few counts. The chain has TRBV5-1 and TRBJ2-1; 16 nucleotides line up with TRBD2. This CDR3 spans 15 amino acids. Germline V gene lookup returns CDR1 SGHRS and CDR2 YFSETQ. V gave up 4 bases and J gave up 9 bases; unmatched junction bases: 4. CDR3 residues: CASSPGTSGRAEQFF. The CDR3 DNA reads as TGCGCCAGCAGCCCCGGGACTAGCGGGAGGGCTGAGCAGTTCTTC.

The CDR3 region has the DNA TGTGCCTGGAGTGCCCAGACAGGGAACTATGGCTACACCTTC. It yields the protein CAWSAQTGNYGYTF. The chain links TRBV30 to TRBJ1-2, with 7 bases lining up with TRBD1. The CDR3 loop spans 14 amino acids. Trimming removed 1 base from V and 2 bases from J; junction bases left unmatched: 4. Germline V gene data show CDR1 as GTSNPN and CDR2 as SVGIG (reference sequence).

J is TRBJ2-3 and V is TRBV19, with TRBD2 matching over 14 bases. The length of the CDR3 is 18 residues. J was trimmed by 5 bases and V by 4 bases; bases with no gene match: 11. The germline CDR1 and CDR2 sequences are LNHDA and SQIVND (reference sequence). Here the CDR3 reads CASSTGSTSGRAGDTQYF. The CDR3 region has the DNA TGTGCCAGTAGTACAGGATCGACTAGCGGGAGGGCCGGAGATACGCAGTATTTT.

This clone occurred a few times. The chain couples TRBV5-1 to TRBJ2-7; 7 bases agree with TRBD1. The V and J ends lost 4 bases and 3 bases, in that order; junction bases with no gene match: 1. This CDR3 contains 12 residues. Germline V lookup: CDR1 SGHRS, CDR2 YFSETQ. The CDR3 DNA follows: TGCGCCAGCAGCAGGGACAGCTACGAGCAGTACTTC. Translated: CASSRDSYEQYF. Variable domain in full (rest from reference TRBV5-1 and TRBJ2-7): KAGVTQTPRYLIKTRGQQVTLSCSPISGHRSVSWYQQTPGQGLQFLFEYFSETQRNKGNFPGRFSGRQFSNSRSEMNVSTLELGDSALYLCASSRDSYEQYFGPGTRLTVT.

The rearrangement links TRBV10-2 to TRBJ2-1; TRBD2 aligns across 7 bases. The CDR3 spans 13 residues. V trimming: 6 bases; J trimming: 3 bases; junction bases outside the gene matches: 2. Germline V gene sequence: CDR1 WSHSY, CDR2 SAAADI. CDR3 protein: CASRRDYYNEQFF. The CDR3 DNA sequence: TGCGCCAGCAGGAGGGACTACTACAATGAGCAGTTCTTC.

V is TRBV18 and J is TRBJ1-5; D not resolved. The CDR3 consists of 13 residues. In germline, CDR1 is KGHSH, CDR2 LQKENI. Trimming stripped 3 bases from V and 4 bases from J, with 7 bases between. This chain's CDR3 is CASSPFKNQPQHF. For the CDR3, the DNA is TGTGCCAGCTCACCTTTCAAAAATCAGCCCCAGCATTTT.

This clone showed up just a few times. The CDR3 DNA reads TGTGCCAGCAGCCCACAGCGGGAGGGCCGCAATGAGCAGTTCTTC. Amino acid sequence: CASSPQREGRNEQFF. The V gene is TRBV28, the J gene TRBJ2-1, with TRBD2 matching 10 bases. The CDR3 extends over 15 amino acids. The V gene end was trimmed by 6 bases and the J gene end by 6 bases; junction bases not matched to a gene: 8. CDR1 and CDR2 (germline): MDHEN, SYDVKM.

This clone occurred a few times. The CDR3 reads CASSIDGSGTVNLYGYTF. The CDR3 DNA is TGTGCCAGTAGTATAGATGGCTCCGGGACAGTCAACCTCTATGGCTACACCTTC. The chain employs TRBV19 and TRBJ1-2, with 7 bases identical to TRBD1. Trimming at V came to 0 bases and at J to 4 bases, leaving 14 bases not matched to a gene. CDR3 length: 18 residues. Germline values: CDR1 LNHDA, CDR2 SQIVND (reference sequence).

The chain has TRBV18 and TRBJ2-7, with D uncertain. The germline V gene has CDR1 KGHSH and CDR2 LQKENI. This CDR3 contains 11 residues. Trimming shortened V by 5 bases and J by 1 base, and 3 bases separated the two germline ends. CDR3 region: CASSSSYEQYF. CDR3 coding DNA: TGTGCCAGCTCATCTTCCTACGAGCAGTACTTC.

The chain joins TRBV9 to TRBJ1-2, with D tentatively TRBD1 (5 bases). The CDR3 loop spans 13 amino acids. The V end lost 2 bases, the J end lost 2 bases, and 7 bases lay between the germline ends. Germline V lookup: CDR1 SGDLS, CDR2 YYNGEE. Here the CDR3 reads CASSVTGNYGYTF. CDR3 nucleotides: TGTGCCAGCAGCGTTACAGGAAACTATGGCTACACCTTC. The full variable domain, in which reference TRBV9 and TRBJ1-2 provide the parts outside the CDR3, is DSGVTQTPKHLITATGQRVTLRCSPRSGDLSVYWYQQSLDQGLQFLIQYYNGEERAKGNILERFSAQQFPDLHSELNLSSLELGDSALYFCASSVTGNYGYTFGSGTRLTVV.

This chain connects TRBV27 to TRBJ2-6; perhaps TRBD1 as D (6 bases). V dropped 4 bases and J dropped 0 bases, with 34 bases sitting between them. This CDR3 has 24 residues. Germline lookup yields CDR1 MNHEY and CDR2 SMNVEV (reference sequence). CDR3 sequence reads: CASSSFPPFGPRGPSLSGANVLTF. CDR3 nucleotide sequence: TGTGCCAGCAGTTCATTTCCCCCCTTTGGACCCAGGGGTCCCTCCCTCTCTGGGGCCAACGTCCTGACTTTC.

The chain links TRBV5-4 to TRBJ1-2; a weak D match, TRBD1 (6 bases). Germline CDR1 reads SGHNT; CDR2 reads YYREEE (reference sequence). Between the trimmed V and J ends, which lost 4 bases and 4 bases, there was a span of 17 bases. There are 15 residues in the CDR3. For the CDR3, the DNA is TGTGCCAGCAGCACCGGGACACCGGCGGCCTATGGCTACACCTTC. Translating it yields CASSTGTPAAYGYTF. The complete variable domain, with remaining parts taken from reference TRBV5-4 and TRBJ1-2, reads ETGVTQSPTHLIKTRGQQVTLRCSSQSGHNTVSWYQQALGQGPQFIFQYYREEENGRGNFPPRFSGLQFPNYSSELNVNALELDDSALYLCASSTGTPAAYGYTFGSGTRLTVV.

This rearrangement joins TRBV15 to TRBJ1-2; weak D call: TRBD1 (5 bases). This CDR3 contains 12 residues. V lost 6 bases to trimming and J lost 7 bases, with 12 bases between them. CDR1 and CDR2 (germline): LNHNV, YYDKDF (reference sequence). The CDR3 region is CATRRQGPGYTF. The CDR3, as DNA: TGTGCCACCAGGCGGCAGGGCCCTGGCTACACCTTC.

J is TRBJ1-4 and V is TRBV30; no definite D call. Trimming took off 1 base at V and 8 bases at J, with 8 bases between the two ends. CDR1 GTSNPN and CDR2 SVGIG come from the germline V gene (reference sequence). The CDR3 runs to 12 residues. The chain's CDR3 is CAWSGSWEKLFF. In nucleotides, the CDR3 is TGTGCCTGGAGTGGTAGTTGGGAAAAACTGTTTTTT.

The chain uses TRBV19 and TRBJ1-1; 8 bases agree with TRBD1. The V gene end was trimmed by 5 bases and the J gene end by 3 bases; junction bases not matched to a gene: 5. CDR1 LNHDA and CDR2 SQIVND come from the germline V gene (reference sequence). The length of the CDR3 is 14 residues. The CDR3 region has the DNA TGTGCCAGTAGTCCGGGACAGGTACACACTGAAGCTTTCTTT. Protein: CASSPGQVHTEAFF.

The chain links TRBV27 to TRBJ2-1, with 9 nucleotides matching TRBD2. Germline CDR1 MNHEY, CDR2 SMNVEV (reference sequence). The CDR3 consists of 19 residues. V was clipped by 6 bases and J by 5 bases; unmatched bases: 20. The CDR3 sequence is CASSPNPLGLAGGNNEQFF. The CDR3 DNA reads TGTGCCAGCAGCCCCAACCCCTTGGGGTTGGCGGGAGGGAACAATGAGCAGTTCTTC.

This clone was counted only a few times. The CDR3 DNA is TGCGCCAGCAGCTTGGAGGGGCTGACTGGGGCCAACGTCCTGACTTTC. Its translation: CASSLEGLTGANVLTF. The chain joins TRBV5-1 to TRBJ2-6; D might be TRBD1 (5 bases). The CDR3 totals 16 residues. Germline CDR1 reads SGHRS; CDR2 reads YFSETQ. Trimming removed 0 bases at V and 2 bases at J, with 9 bases between.

This clone occurred once. The same CDR3 can be traced to other DNA sequences in this sample. The V and J genes are TRBV5-1 and TRBJ1-2; D is possibly TRBD1 (6 bases). With 3 bases removed from V and 8 bases from J, the gap between germline ends came to 11 bases. The CDR3 is 12 amino acids. CDR1 SGHRS and CDR2 YFSETQ come from the germline V gene. CDR3 nucleotides: TGCGCCAGCAGCTCGCAGGGGAACGGCTACACCTTC. Protein: CASSSQGNGYTF.

The chain joins TRBV21-1 to TRBJ2-4; TRBD2 reflects the table's D call only, with no check against the DNA. TRBV21-1 is flagged as a pseudogene. The CDR3 contains 16 residues. As DNA, the CDR3 is TGTGCCAGCAGCAGAAGGACTAGCTCAGCCAAAAACATTCAGTACTTC. Translated: CASSRRTSSAKNIQYF.

There are many counts of this clone. DNA of the CDR3: TGTGCCAGCAGCTTACCGCACCGACTAGCGGGGATAAACAATGAGCAGTTCTTC. The encoded protein is CASSLPHRLAGINNEQFF. The gene calls are TRBV7-9 and TRBJ2-1; TRBD2 agrees at 11 bases. V was pared by 2 bases and J by 5 bases, with 11 bases of the junction left unmatched. Germline lookup yields CDR1 SEHNR and CDR2 FQNEAQ (reference sequence). The length of the CDR3 is 18 residues.

This clone was found a few times. V is TRBV6-6 and J is TRBJ2-7; D might be TRBD1 (6 bases). CDR3 length equals 13 residues. Germline V gene sequence: CDR1 MNHNY, CDR2 SVGAGI (reference sequence). Trimming pared 8 bases from V and 0 bases from J, leaving 11 bases between. The CDR3 loop reads CASAKGVSYEQYV. As DNA, the CDR3 is TGTGCCAGCGCAAAGGGGGTCTCCTACGAGCAGTACGTC.

The chain recombines TRBV6-5 with TRBJ1-1, with 7 bases fitting TRBD1. The CDR3 sequence is 13 residues long. V trimming: 11 bases; J trimming: 3 bases; junction bases outside the gene matches: 9. The V gene's germline CDR1 is MNHEY and CDR2 SVGAGI. The CDR3 coding sequence is TGTGCCCACAGGCGGCAGGGGGACACTGAAGCTTTCTTT. As protein: CAHRRQGDTEAFF.

J is TRBJ2-7 and V is TRBV10-1; D might be TRBD1 (6 bases). The CDR3 is 13 amino acids. Trimming cost V 4 bases and J 7 bases, with 14 bases left between them. Looked up from germline, CDR1 is WNHNN and CDR2 is SYGVQD (reference sequence). CDR3 sequence (DNA): TGCGCCAGCAGTGGGACAGCTGGGGGAGAGCAGTACTTC. The encoded protein is CASSGTAGGEQYF.

This clone was detected only a few times. The CDR3 DNA follows: TGTGCCAGCAGCTTAGGACAGGGGCGAATCAATGAGCAGTTCTTC. Protein product: CASSLGQGRINEQFF. The chain combines TRBV7-8 with TRBJ2-1; 8 bases agree with TRBD1. Germline-derived CDR1 and CDR2 are SGHVS and FQNEAQ. Trimming removed 1 base from V and 6 bases from J; junction bases left unmatched: 5. The length of the CDR3 is 15 residues.